The 23 T cell receptor beta chains listed next were all sequenced from one sample in a study of blood T cell repertoires in COVID-19. The protocol was immunoSEQ multiplex PCR, while the TCRdb copy is restricted to in-frame clones and leaves out a portion. The sample includes more than 150,000 clones, 84% seen only once; the top ten take nearly 8%. The sample comprised PBMCs or T cells enriched from blood (not recorded which). These receptors originate from a woman aged 45-65 years who had recovered from COVID-19.

The DNA for the CDR3 is TGTGCCAGCAGTTCTGGGACAGGTTCCGGGGAGCTGTTTTTT. Translated: CASSSGTGSGELFF. This chain joins TRBV27 and TRBJ2-2; 8 bases match TRBD1. Trimming removed 4 bases from V and 6 bases from J; junction bases left unmatched: 4. The CDR3 runs 14 residues. CDR1 and CDR2 from the germline V gene are MNHEY and SMNVEV (reference sequence).

This rearrangement joins TRBV4-3 to TRBJ2-2; 10 bases are shared with TRBD2. Looked up from germline, CDR1 is LGHNA and CDR2 is YSLEER. Trimming at V came to 1 base and at J to 5 bases, leaving 4 bases not matched to a gene. The CDR3 runs 16 residues. The CDR3 DNA is TGCGCCAGCAGCCAAGGAGCGGGAGGGTTGACCGGGGAGCTGTTTTTT. Translated: CASSQGAGGLTGELFF.

The chain carries TRBV27 and TRBJ1-6; D is possibly TRBD1 (5 bases). The CDR3 is 15 residues long. Germline values: CDR1 MNHEY, CDR2 SMNVEV (reference sequence). Trimming took off 6 bases at V and 7 bases at J, with 16 bases between the two ends. The CDR3 DNA follows: TGTGCCAGCAGACGGAATGGGGAGGGGAATTCACCCCTCCACTTT. Protein: CASRRNGEGNSPLHF.

The gene calls are TRBV18 and TRBJ1-4; D ambiguous. Germline V gene sequence: CDR1 KGHSH, CDR2 LQKENI. The CDR3 spans 15 residues. The V end was cut by 8 bases, the J end by 0 bases, with 13 bases between. The CDR3 is CASGAVDATNEKLFF. The CDR3, as DNA: TGTGCCAGCGGAGCGGTAGACGCAACTAATGAAAAACTGTTTTTT.

This clone occurred once. The junction and the germline gene differ at one end; a read error may be behind it. The chain is built from TRBV20-1 and TRBJ2-1, with TRBD2 matching 8 bases. The CDR3 totals 11 residues. CDR1 and CDR2 (germline): DFQATT, SNEGSKA (reference sequence). The CDR3 here is CSAAPGSGRIF. In nucleotides, the CDR3 is TGCAGTGCTGCCCCGGGGAGCGGGAGAATCTTC.

The V and J genes are TRBV20-1 and TRBJ2-5; no reliable D call. This CDR3 has 12 amino acids. Germline values: CDR1 DFQATT, CDR2 SNEGSKA (reference sequence). V dropped 3 bases and J dropped 3 bases, with 8 bases sitting between them. The CDR3 sequence: CSASEEKETQYF. CDR3 in DNA: TGCAGTGCTAGTGAGGAGAAAGAGACCCAGTACTTC.

V usage is TRBV4-3 and J usage is TRBJ2-7; 11 positions match TRBD2. The V segment lost 3 bases and the J segment 7 bases; nucleotides outside the gene matches: 11. This CDR3 comprises 16 residues. Germline V gives CDR1 LGHNA, CDR2 YSLEER. CDR3 DNA: TGCGCCAGCAGCCAGACGTTACTAGCGGGAGTAGAAGAGCAGTACTTC. It yields the protein CASSQTLLAGVEEQYF.

The V call is TRBV12-5, the J call TRBJ1-3; D remains unclear. The CDR3 extends over 14 amino acids. Germline lookup yields CDR1 LGHNT and CDR2 FRNRAP. With 1 base removed from V and 4 bases from J, the gap between germline ends came to 8 bases. CDR3 in amino acids: CASGLGSGGNTIYF. In DNA, the CDR3 is TGTGCTAGTGGTTTGGGATCGGGAGGAAACACCATATATTTT.

The rearrangement links TRBV5-8 to TRBJ2-5; 8 nucleotides agree with TRBD1. The length of the CDR3 is 16 residues. V lost 4 bases, J lost 5 bases, and 13 bases stayed unmatched. The V gene's germline CDR1 is SGHTS and CDR2 YDEGEE. CDR3 sequence: CASSPGQAYAVETQYF. CDR3 nucleotide sequence: TGTGCCAGCAGCCCGGGACAGGCCTATGCGGTCGAGACCCAGTACTTC.

This sequence joins TRBV12-3 or TRBV12-4 and TRBJ2-6, with D unclear. The CDR3 loop spans 13 amino acids. V lost 4 bases to trimming and J lost 4 bases, with 5 bases between them. CDR3: CASSWQGANVLTF. The CDR3 DNA follows: TGTGCCAGCAGTTGGCAAGGGGCCAACGTCCTGACTTTC.

This chain connects TRBV4-1 to TRBJ1-2; TRBD1 matches at 8 bases. V dropped 4 bases and J dropped 7; count of bases not matched to a gene: 8. CDR3 size: 14 residues. CDR1 is MGHRA, CDR2 YSYEKL, per germline. The CDR3 here is CASSPPFRGRGYTF. The DNA for the CDR3 is TGCGCCAGCAGCCCACCTTTCAGGGGGCGTGGCTACACCTTC.

V and J are TRBV4-3 and TRBJ2-1; the D gene is possibly TRBD2 (5 bases). This CDR3 has 15 residues. The V end lost 8 bases, the J end lost 0 bases, and 14 bases lay between the germline ends. Per germline, CDR1 LGHNA and CDR2 YSLEER. This CDR3 reads CASSRTFSSYNEQFF. The CDR3 DNA follows: TGCGCCAGCTCACGGACTTTTAGCTCCTACAATGAGCAGTTCTTC.

The chain is built from TRBV7-9 and TRBJ1-3, with 9 bases identical to TRBD1. CDR1 and CDR2 from the germline V gene are SEHNR and FQNEAQ (reference sequence). V lost 6 bases and J lost 4; bases outside the gene matches: 7. This CDR3 is built from 15 residues. The DNA for the CDR3 is TGTGCCAGCAGTGAACAGGGGGCTGCAGGAAACACCATATATTTT. It codes for CASSEQGAAGNTIYF.

The V and J genes are TRBV29-1 and TRBJ2-3; 11 bases align to TRBD2. This CDR3 is built from 13 residues. Trimming removed 7 bases from V and 9 bases from J; junction bases left unmatched: 9. The germline gives CDR1 SQVTM, CDR2 ANQGSEA. CDR3 amino acids: CSALAGGLGTQYF. The CDR3 DNA reads TGCAGCGCTCTAGCGGGGGGTCTCGGGACGCAGTATTTT.

The chain recombines TRBV5-1 with TRBJ1-1, with 10 bases matching TRBD1. V shed 3 bases, J shed 3 bases, and the junction held 2 bases outside the gene matches. This CDR3 comprises 14 residues. From germline, CDR1 is SGHRS and CDR2 YFSETQ. CDR3: CASSWGTGDTEAFF. In DNA, the CDR3 is TGCGCCAGCAGCTGGGGGACAGGGGACACTGAAGCTTTCTTT.

The rearrangement uses TRBV28 and TRBJ2-5; no definite D call. Trimming left V 4 bases short and J 0 bases short, with 3 bases between. Looked up from germline, CDR1 is MDHEN and CDR2 is SYDVKM. The CDR3 runs 12 residues. CDR3 in amino acids: CASSSYQETQYF. In DNA, the CDR3 is TGTGCCAGCAGTTCCTACCAAGAGACCCAGTACTTC.

The chain employs TRBV29-1 and TRBJ1-1; D perhaps matches TRBD1 (6 bases). The CDR3 totals 13 residues. Germline V gives CDR1 SQVTM, CDR2 ANQGSEA. The V end was cut by 7 bases, the J end by 1 base, with 13 bases between. DNA for the CDR3: TGCAGCGGGAAGGACAGCCGGAACACTGAAGCTTTCTTT. This translates into CSGKDSRNTEAFF.

The CDR3 reads CAISGQGNSPLHF. In DNA form, the CDR3 reads TGTGCCATCAGTGGACAGGGTAATTCACCCCTCCACTTT. The genes are TRBV10-3 and TRBJ1-6, with 7 bases aligning to TRBD1. V shed 4 bases, J shed 6 bases, and the junction held 0 bases outside the gene matches. The CDR3 loop spans 13 amino acids. CDR1 and CDR2 from the germline V gene are ENHRY and SYGVKD.

V gene TRBV4-3 combines with J gene TRBJ2-2; D is unclear. The V end lost 0 bases, the J end lost 2 bases, and 4 bases lay between the germline ends. Germline CDR1 and CDR2: LGHNA and YSLEER. The CDR3 totals 14 residues. The CDR3 reads CASSQEANTGELFF. The DNA of the CDR3 is TGCGCCAGCAGCCAAGAGGCCAACACCGGGGAGCTGTTTTTT.

This chain connects TRBV4-3 to TRBJ2-1; 13 nucleotides line up with TRBD2. Germline lookup yields CDR1 LGHNA and CDR2 YSLEER. With 0 bases clipped from V and 6 bases from J, the junction kept 14 bases outside the gene matches. CDR3 length equals 20 residues. CDR3 protein: CASSQDPPGLAGATGNEQFF. Here the CDR3 DNA reads TGCGCCAGCAGCCAAGATCCCCCAGGACTAGCGGGAGCAACTGGCAATGAGCAGTTCTTC.

The rearrangement links TRBV11-2 to TRBJ1-1, with a weak D call TRBD1 (5 bases). CDR3 length equals 14 residues. The germline V gene has CDR1 SGHAT and CDR2 FQNNGV. Trimming removed 2 bases from V and 0 bases from J, with 7 bases in between. Here the CDR3 DNA reads TGTGCCAGCAGCTTACAGGGCGTGAACACTGAAGCTTTCTTT. Amino acids: CASSLQGVNTEAFF.

The chain combines TRBV3-1 (or the pseudogene TRBV3-2) with TRBJ2-3; no definite D call. This CDR3 is 14 amino acids long. V was trimmed by 2 bases and J by 0 bases, leaving 6 bases between them. The germline V gene has CDR1 LGHDT and CDR2 YNNKEL (reference sequence). The CDR3 sequence is CASSQSVSTDTQYF. CDR3 sequence (DNA): TGTGCCAGCAGCCAATCTGTTAGCACAGATACGCAGTATTTT.

The chain combines TRBV5-1 with TRBJ2-7; 9 bases are shared with TRBD2. The CDR3 totals 13 residues. Germline CDR1 is SGHRS and CDR2 is YFSETQ. The J segment lost 5 bases and the V segment lost 5 bases, leaving 5 bases of the junction unmatched. CDR3 loop: CASRGSGRDEQYF. As DNA, the CDR3 is TGCGCCAGCAGAGGTAGCGGGAGAGACGAGCAGTACTTC.